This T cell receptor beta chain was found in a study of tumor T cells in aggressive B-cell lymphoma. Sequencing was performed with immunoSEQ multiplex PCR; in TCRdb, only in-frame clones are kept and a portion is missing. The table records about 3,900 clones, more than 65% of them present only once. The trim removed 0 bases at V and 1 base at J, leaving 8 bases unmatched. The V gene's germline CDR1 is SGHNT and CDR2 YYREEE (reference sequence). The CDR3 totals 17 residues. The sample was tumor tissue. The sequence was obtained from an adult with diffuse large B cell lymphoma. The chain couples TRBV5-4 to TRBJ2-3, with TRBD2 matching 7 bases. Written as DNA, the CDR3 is TGTGCCAGCAGCTTGGTGGCGGGGACTACTGGCACAGATACGCAGTATTTT. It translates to CASSLVAGTTGTDTQYF. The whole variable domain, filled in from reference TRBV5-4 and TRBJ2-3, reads ETGVTQSPTHLIKTRGQQVTLRCSSQSGHNTVSWYQQALGQGPQFIFQYYREEENGRGNFPPRFSGLQFPNYSSELNVNALELDDSALYLCASSLVAGTTGTDTQYFGPGTRLTVL.